This T cell receptor beta chain was identified in a study of control samples from healthy donors and cancer patients. Only one count was recorded for this clone. Losses at the gene ends were 2 bases for V and 2 bases for J; bases not matched to a gene: 11. Germline V gives CDR1 LNHDA, CDR2 SQIVND (reference sequence). This CDR3 region has 18 residues. The assay was immunoSEQ multiplex PCR, and TCRdb's table has in-frame clones only and misses some. The sample holds some 110,000 clones; over 75% are singletons and the top ten take about 1.1%. The gene calls are TRBV19 and TRBJ2-3; TRBD2 matches 9 bases. This receptor was identified in a woman aged 45-59 years with colorectal cancer. Specimen: PBMCs. The CDR3 spells CASSISGLAGPITDTQYF. In DNA form, the CDR3 reads TGTGCCAGTAGTATATCGGGCCTAGCGGGACCTATCACAGATACGCAGTATTTT.